This TCR beta chain was obtained from a study of immune evolution from preneoplasia to lung adenocarcinoma. V was pared by 8 bases and J by 4 bases, with 7 bases of the junction left unmatched. Per the germline V gene, CDR1 is GTSNPN and CDR2 is SVGIG (reference sequence). The CDR3 loop spans 13 amino acids. The data were produced by immunoSEQ multiplex PCR, yet TCRdb's version contains in-frame clones alone and is incomplete. This sample has some 21,000 clones, with about 79% found just once. The table lists this clone with a few counts. The TCR comes from a person aged 55 to 70 with lung adenocarcinoma. The sequenced material came from FFPE invasive lung adenocarcinoma tissue. The gene calls are TRBV30 and TRBJ1-3, with TRBD1 identical over 8 bases. CDR3 nucleotide sequence: TGTGCCGGGCGTACAGGGGGAGGAAACACCATATATTTT. It translates to CAGRTGGGNTIYF.